Described below is a single T cell receptor beta chain sequence and its context. This sample was included in a study of tumor-infiltrating lymphocytes in primary liver carcinoma. Study information: Tumors were staged T1-T3 N0M0 and measured 4.2 to 10 cm across. Per sample, productive TCRbeta reads numbered roughly 3.65 to 7.5 million, similar across tissue types.

TCR beta cDNA was prepared out of approximately 500 ng total RNA by means of a constant-region primer. Library construction for TCR beta comprised three nested multiplex PCR rounds performed with slightly modified ARM-PCR. Use of TRBV1-TRBV30 forward primers with a C-beta reverse primer characterized the first two PCR rounds, which lasted about 10 cycles each. TCRdb processed the multiplex PCR reads anew with MiXCR; each CDR3 protein has one entry. The table has nearly 200,000 distinct CDR3 sequences, 65% seen once; the top ten hold approximately 6.5%. Germline V CDR1 and CDR2: MGHDK, SYGVNS. V shed 2 bases and J 4 bases; nucleotides not matched to a gene: 4. The CDR3 runs 14 residues. Blood RNA originated from unsorted whole blood, with germline DNA additionally extracted. Chronic HBV infection affected patients, none of whom had received treatment. Before surgery, 3.5 to 4 milliliters of EDTA blood were taken.

This TCR came from a woman aged 60-75 years with primary liver carcinoma and hepatitis B virus infection. Sequenced material: peripheral blood. The chain couples TRBV25-1 to TRBJ1-2, with 7 bases identical to TRBD1. The CDR3, as DNA: TGTGCCAGCAGTGAAGGGGCAGGGGGCTATGGCTACACCTTC. Its protein is CASSEGAGGYGYTF.